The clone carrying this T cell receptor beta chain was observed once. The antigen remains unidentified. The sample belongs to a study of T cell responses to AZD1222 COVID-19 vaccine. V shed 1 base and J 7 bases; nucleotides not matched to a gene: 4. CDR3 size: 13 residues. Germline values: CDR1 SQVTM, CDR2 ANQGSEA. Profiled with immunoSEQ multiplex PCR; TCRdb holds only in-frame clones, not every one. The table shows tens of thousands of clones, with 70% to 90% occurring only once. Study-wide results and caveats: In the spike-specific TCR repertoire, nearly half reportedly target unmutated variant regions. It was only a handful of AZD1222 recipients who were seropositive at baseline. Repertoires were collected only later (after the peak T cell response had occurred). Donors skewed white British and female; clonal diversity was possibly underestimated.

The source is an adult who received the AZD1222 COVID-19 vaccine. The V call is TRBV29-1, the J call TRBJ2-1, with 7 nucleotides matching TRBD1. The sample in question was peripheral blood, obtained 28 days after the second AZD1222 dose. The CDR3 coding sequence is TGCAGCGTTGAAGTCGGGACAGTTAATGAGCAGTTCTTC. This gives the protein CSVEVGTVNEQFF.